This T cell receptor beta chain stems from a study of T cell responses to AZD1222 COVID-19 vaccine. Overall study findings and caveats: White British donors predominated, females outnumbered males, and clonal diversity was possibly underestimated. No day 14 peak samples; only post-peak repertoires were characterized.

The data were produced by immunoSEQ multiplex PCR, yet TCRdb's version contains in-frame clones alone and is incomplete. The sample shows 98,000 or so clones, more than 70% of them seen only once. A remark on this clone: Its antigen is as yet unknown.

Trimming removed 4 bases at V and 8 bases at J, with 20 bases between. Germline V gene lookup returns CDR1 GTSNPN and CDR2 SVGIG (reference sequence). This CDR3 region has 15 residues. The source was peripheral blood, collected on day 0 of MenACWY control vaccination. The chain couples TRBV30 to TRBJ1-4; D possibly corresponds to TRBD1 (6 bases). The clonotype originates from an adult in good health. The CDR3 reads CAWTGTGRGKEKLFF. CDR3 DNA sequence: TGTGCCTGGACGGGGACCGGGAGGGGGAAGGAAAAACTGTTTTTT.